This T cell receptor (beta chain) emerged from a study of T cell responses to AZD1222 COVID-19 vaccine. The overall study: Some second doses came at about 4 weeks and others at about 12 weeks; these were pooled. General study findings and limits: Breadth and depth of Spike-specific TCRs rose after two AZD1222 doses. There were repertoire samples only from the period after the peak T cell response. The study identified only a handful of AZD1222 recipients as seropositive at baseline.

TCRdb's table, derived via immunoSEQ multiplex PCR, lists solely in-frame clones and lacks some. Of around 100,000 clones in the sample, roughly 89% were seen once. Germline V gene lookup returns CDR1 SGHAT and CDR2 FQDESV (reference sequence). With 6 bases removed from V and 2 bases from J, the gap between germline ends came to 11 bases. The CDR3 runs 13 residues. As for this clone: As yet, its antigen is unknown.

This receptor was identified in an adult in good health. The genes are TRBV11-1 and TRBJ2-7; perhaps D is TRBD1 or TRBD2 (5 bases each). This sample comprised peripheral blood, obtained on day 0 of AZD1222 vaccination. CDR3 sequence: CASSPPGPYEQYF. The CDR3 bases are TGTGCCAGCAGTCCGCCGGGGCCCTACGAGCAGTACTTC.